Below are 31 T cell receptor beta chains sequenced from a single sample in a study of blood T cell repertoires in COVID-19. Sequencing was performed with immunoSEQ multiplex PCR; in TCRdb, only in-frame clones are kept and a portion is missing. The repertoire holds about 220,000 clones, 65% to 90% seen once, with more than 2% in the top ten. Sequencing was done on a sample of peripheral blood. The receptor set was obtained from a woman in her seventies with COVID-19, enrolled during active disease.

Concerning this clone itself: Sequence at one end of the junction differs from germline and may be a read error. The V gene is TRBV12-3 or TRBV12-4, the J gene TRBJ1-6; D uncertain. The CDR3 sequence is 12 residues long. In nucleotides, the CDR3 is TGTGCCAGCAGTTTTCCCCTAGCACCCTTCCACTTT. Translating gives CASSFPLAPFHF.

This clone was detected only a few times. CDR3: CASSGRDRATEAFF. CDR3 nucleotide sequence: TGTGCCAGCAGTGGCCGTGACAGGGCCACTGAAGCTTTCTTT. This chain connects TRBV6-2 or TRBV6-3 to TRBJ1-1; 7 nucleotides agree with TRBD1. The germline CDR1 and CDR2 sequences are MNHEY and SVGEGT. CDR3 length equals 14 residues. V dropped 5 bases and J dropped 4; count of bases not matched to a gene: 7.

The CDR3 reads CASSGQGADEKLFF. As DNA, the CDR3 is TGTGCCAGCAGTGGACAGGGGGCCGACGAAAAACTGTTTTTT. This sequence joins TRBV27 and TRBJ1-4; 11 positions match TRBD1. CDR1 and CDR2 from the germline V gene are MNHEY and SMNVEV (reference sequence). The CDR3 sequence is 14 residues long. The ends lost 5 bases at V and 8 bases at J; junction bases unmatched: 4.

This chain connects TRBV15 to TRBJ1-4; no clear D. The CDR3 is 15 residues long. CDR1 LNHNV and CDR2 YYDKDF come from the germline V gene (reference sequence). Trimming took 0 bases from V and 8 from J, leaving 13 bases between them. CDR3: CATSRDPGGREKLFF. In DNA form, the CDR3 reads TGTGCCACCAGCAGAGATCCGGGAGGTAGAGAAAAACTGTTTTTT.

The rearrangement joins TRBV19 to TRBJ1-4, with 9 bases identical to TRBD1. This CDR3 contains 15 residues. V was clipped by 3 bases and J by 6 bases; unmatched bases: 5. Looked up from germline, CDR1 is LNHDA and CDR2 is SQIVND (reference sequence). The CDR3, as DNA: TGTGCCAGTAGTATCCCTCGGACAGGGGATGAAAAACTGTTTTTT. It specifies CASSIPRTGDEKLFF.

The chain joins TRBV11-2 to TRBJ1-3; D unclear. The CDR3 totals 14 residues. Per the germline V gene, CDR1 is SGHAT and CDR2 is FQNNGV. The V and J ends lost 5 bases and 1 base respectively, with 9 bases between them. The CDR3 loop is CASSGDISGNTIYF. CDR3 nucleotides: TGTGCCAGCAGCGGCGACATTTCTGGAAACACCATATATTTT. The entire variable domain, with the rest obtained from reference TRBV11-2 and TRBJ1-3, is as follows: EAGVAQSPRYKIIEKRQSVAFWCNPISGHATLYWYQQILGQGPKLLIQFQNNGVVDDSQLPKDRFSAERLKGVDSTLKIQPAKLEDSAVYLCASSGDISGNTIYFGEGSWLTVV.

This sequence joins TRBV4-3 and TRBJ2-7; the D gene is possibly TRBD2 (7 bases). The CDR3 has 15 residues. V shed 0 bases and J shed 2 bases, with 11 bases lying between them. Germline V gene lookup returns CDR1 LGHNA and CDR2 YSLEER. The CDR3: CASSQEGGGTYEQYF. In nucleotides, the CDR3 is TGCGCCAGCAGCCAAGAAGGGGGGGGAACCTACGAGCAGTACTTC.

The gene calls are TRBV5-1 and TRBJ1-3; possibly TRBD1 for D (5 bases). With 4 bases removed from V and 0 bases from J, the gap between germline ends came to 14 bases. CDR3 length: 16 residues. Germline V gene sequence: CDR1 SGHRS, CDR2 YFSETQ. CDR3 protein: CASSLETGGSGNTIYF. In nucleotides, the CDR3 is TGCGCCAGCAGCCTGGAGACGGGGGGCTCTGGAAACACCATATATTTT.

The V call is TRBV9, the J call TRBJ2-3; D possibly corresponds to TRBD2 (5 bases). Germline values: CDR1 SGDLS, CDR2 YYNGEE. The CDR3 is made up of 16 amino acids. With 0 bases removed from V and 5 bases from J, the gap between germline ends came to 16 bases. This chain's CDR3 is CASSVATDSPGDTQYF. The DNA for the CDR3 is TGTGCCAGCAGCGTAGCTACGGACTCCCCTGGAGATACGCAGTATTTT.

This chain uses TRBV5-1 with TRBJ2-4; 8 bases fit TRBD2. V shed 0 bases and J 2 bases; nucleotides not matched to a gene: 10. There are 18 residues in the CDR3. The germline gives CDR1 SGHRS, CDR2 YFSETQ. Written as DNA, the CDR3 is TGCGCCAGCAGCTTGGGCAATATCGGCGGGAGGACCAAAAACATTCAGTACTTC. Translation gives CASSLGNIGGRTKNIQYF.

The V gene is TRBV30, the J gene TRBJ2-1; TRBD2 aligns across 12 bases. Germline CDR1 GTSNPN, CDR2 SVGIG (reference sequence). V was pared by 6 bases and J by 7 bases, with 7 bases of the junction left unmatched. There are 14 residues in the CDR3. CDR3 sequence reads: CACRTSGALNEQFF. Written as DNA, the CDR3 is TGTGCCTGCAGGACTAGCGGGGCTTTAAATGAGCAGTTCTTC. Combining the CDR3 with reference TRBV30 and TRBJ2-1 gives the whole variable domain SQTIHQWPATLVQPVGSPLSLECTVEGTSNPNLYWYRQAAGRGLQLLFYSVGIGQISSEVPQNLSASRPQDRQFILSSKKLLLSDSGFYLCACRTSGALNEQFFGPGTRLTVL.

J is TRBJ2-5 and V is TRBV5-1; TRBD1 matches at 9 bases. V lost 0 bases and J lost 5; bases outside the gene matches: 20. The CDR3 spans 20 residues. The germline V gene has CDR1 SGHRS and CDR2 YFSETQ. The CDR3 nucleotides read TGCGCCAGCAGCTTGGCCCGGGCAAAAACGGGACAGGGTGCATGGGAGACCCAGTACTTC. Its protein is CASSLARAKTGQGAWETQYF.

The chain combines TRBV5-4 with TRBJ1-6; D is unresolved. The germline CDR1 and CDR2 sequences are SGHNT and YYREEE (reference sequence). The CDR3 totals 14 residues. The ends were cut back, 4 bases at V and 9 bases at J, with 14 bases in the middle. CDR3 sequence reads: CASSRQDSSSPLHF. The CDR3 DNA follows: TGTGCCAGCAGCCGCCAGGACTCAAGTTCACCCCTCCACTTT.

CDR3 nucleotide sequence: TGTGCCAGCAGCCCCTCGCCAGGGGGAAGCTATGGCTACACCTTC. This translates into CASSPSPGGSYGYTF. The rearrangement uses TRBV3-1 (or the pseudogene TRBV3-2) and TRBJ1-2, with TRBD1 matching over 7 bases. With V trimmed by 4 bases and J by 4 bases, 9 bases remained unmatched. The CDR3 has 15 amino acids. In germline, CDR1 is LGHDT, CDR2 YNNKEL (reference sequence).

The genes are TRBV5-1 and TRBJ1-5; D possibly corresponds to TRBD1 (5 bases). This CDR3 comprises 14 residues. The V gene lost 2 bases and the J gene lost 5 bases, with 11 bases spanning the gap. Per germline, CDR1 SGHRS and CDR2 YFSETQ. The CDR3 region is CASSFDSLHQPQHF. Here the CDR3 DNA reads TGCGCCAGCAGCTTCGACAGCCTTCATCAGCCCCAGCATTTT.

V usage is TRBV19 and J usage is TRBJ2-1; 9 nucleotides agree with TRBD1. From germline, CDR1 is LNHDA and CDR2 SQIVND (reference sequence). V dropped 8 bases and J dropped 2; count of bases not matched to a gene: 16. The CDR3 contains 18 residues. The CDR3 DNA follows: TGTGCCAGTGGGACCGGGACAGGGATCTGGCGTCCCTACAATGAGCAGTTCTTC. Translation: CASGTGTGIWRPYNEQFF.

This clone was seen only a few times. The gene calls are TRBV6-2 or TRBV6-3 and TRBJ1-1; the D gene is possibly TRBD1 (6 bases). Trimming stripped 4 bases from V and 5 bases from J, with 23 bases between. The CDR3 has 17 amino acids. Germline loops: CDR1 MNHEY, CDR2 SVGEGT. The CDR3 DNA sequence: TGTGCCAGCAGTTCAAGCGGTCTCCTAAGGGGGGGAACTGAAGCTTTCTTT. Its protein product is CASSSSGLLRGGTEAFF.

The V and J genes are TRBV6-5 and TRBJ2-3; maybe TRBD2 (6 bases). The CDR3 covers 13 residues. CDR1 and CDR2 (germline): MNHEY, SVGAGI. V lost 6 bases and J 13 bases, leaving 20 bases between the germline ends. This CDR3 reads CASSLPGVLPEYF. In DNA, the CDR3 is TGTGCCAGCAGCCTCCCGGGGGTCCTGCCAGAGTATTTT.

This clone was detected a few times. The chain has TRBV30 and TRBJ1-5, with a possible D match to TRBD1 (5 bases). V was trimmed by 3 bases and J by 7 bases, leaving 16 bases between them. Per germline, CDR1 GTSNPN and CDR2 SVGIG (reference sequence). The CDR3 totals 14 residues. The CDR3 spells CAWSRAQGLQPQHF. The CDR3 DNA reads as TGTGCCTGGAGCCGGGCCCAGGGTCTACAGCCCCAGCATTTT.

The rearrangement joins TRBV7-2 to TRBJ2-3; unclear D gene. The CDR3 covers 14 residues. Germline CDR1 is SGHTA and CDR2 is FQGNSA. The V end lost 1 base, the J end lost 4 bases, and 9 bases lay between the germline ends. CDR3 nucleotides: TGTGCCAGCAGCTTAGACAGATCTTCAGATACGCAGTATTTT. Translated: CASSLDRSSDTQYF.

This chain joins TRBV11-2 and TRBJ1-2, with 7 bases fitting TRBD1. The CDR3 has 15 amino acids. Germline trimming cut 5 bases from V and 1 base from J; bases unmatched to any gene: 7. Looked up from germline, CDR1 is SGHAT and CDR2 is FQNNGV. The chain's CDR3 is CASSKNGDSNYGYTF. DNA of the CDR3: TGTGCCAGCAGCAAAAACGGGGACAGTAACTATGGCTACACCTTC.

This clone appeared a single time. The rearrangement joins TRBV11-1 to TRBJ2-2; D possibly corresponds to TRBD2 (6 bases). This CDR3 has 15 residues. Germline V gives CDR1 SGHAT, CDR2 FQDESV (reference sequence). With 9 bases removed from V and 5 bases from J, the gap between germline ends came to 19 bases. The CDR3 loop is CASTFGGGRTGELFF. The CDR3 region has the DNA TGTGCCAGTACCTTCGGGGGAGGACGGACCGGGGAGCTGTTTTTT.

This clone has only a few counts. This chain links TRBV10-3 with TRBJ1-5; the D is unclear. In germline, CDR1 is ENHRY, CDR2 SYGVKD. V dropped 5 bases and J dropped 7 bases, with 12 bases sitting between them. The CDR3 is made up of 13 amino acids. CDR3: CAISLNGEQPQHF. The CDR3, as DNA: TGTGCCATCAGTCTGAACGGGGAACAGCCCCAGCATTTT.

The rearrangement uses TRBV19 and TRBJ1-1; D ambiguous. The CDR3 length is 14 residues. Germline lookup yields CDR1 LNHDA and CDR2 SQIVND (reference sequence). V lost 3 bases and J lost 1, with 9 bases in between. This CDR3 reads CASSIWQRNTEAFF. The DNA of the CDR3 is TGTGCCAGTAGTATCTGGCAGCGGAACACTGAAGCTTTCTTT. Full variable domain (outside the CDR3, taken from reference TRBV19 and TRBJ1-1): DGGITQSPKYLFRKEGQNVTLSCEQNLNHDAMYWYRQDPGQGLRLIYYSQIVNDFQKGDIAEGYSVSREKKESFPLTVTSAQKNPTAFYLCASSIWQRNTEAFFGQGTRLTVV.

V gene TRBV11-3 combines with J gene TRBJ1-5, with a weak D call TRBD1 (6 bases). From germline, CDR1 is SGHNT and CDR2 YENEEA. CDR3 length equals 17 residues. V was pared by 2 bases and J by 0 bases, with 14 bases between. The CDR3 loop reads CASSLPKDRVSNQPQHF. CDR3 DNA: TGTGCCAGCAGCTTACCCAAGGACAGAGTTAGCAATCAGCCCCAGCATTTT. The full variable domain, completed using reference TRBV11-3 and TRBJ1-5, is EAGVVQSPRYKIIEKKQPVAFWCNPISGHNTLYWYLQNLGQGPELLIRYENEEAVDDSQLPKDRFSAERLKGVDSTLKIQPAELGDSAVYLCASSLPKDRVSNQPQHFGDGTRLSIL.

The CDR3 nucleotides read TGTGCCAGCAGCCTTGGACAGGGCCAAGAGACCCAGTACTTC. It translates to CASSLGQGQETQYF. The genes are TRBV13 and TRBJ2-5; 8 positions match TRBD1. CDR1 is PRHDT, CDR2 FYEKMQ, per germline (reference sequence). This CDR3 has 14 amino acids. Trimming took 5 bases from V and 1 from J; bases not matched to a gene: 3. Supplemented by reference TRBV13 and TRBJ2-5, the full variable domain reads AAGVIQSPRHLIKEKRETATLKCYPIPRHDTVYWYQQGPGQDPQFLISFYEKMQSDKGSIPDRFSAQQFSDYHSELNMSSLELGDSALYFCASSLGQGQETQYFGPGTRLLVL.

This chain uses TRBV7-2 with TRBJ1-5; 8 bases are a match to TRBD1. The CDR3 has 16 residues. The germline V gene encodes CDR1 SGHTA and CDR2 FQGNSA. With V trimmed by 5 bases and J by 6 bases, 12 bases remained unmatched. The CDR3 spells CASSDRRQGLGQPQHF. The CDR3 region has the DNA TGTGCCAGCAGCGATAGGAGACAGGGGTTAGGTCAGCCCCAGCATTTT. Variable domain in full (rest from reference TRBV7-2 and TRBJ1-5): GAGVSQSPSNKVTEKGKDVELRCDPISGHTALYWYRQSLGQGLEFLIYFQGNSAPDKSGLPSDRFSAERTGGSVSTLTIQRTQQEDSAVYLCASSDRRQGLGQPQHFGDGTRLSIL.

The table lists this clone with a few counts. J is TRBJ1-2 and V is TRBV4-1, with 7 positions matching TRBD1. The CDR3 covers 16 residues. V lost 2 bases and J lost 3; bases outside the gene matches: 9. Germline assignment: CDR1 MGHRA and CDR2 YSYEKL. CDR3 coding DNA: TGCGCCAGCAGCCAACCGAAGCGAGGGGGCGACTATGGCTACACCTTC. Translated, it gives CASSQPKRGGDYGYTF.

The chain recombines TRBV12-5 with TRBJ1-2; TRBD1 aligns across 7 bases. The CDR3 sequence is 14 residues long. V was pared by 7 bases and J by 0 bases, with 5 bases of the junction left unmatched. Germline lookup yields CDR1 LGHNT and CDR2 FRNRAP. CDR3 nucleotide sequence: TGTGCTAGTGACCAGGGACAGTCTAACTATGGCTACACCTTC. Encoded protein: CASDQGQSNYGYTF.

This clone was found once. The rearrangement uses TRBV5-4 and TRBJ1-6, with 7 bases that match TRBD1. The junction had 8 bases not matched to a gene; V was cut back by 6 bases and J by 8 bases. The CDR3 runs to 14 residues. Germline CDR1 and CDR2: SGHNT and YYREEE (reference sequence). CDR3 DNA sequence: TGTGCCAGCAACCCAGGGGGAGTTGATTCACCCCTCCACTTT. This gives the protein CASNPGGVDSPLHF.

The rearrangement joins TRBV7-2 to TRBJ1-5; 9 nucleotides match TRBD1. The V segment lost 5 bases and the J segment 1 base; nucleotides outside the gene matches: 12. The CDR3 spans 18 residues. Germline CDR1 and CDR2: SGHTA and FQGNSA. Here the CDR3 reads CASSQGGQGYRSNQPQHF. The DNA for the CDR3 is TGTGCCAGCAGCCAAGGGGGACAGGGTTATCGGAGCAATCAGCCCCAGCATTTT. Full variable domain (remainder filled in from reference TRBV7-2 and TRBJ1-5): GAGVSQSPSNKVTEKGKDVELRCDPISGHTALYWYRQSLGQGLEFLIYFQGNSAPDKSGLPSDRFSAERTGGSVSTLTIQRTQQEDSAVYLCASSQGGQGYRSNQPQHFGDGTRLSIL.